The clone carrying this TCR beta chain was detected many times. MiXCR, run by TCRdb on the 5' RACE reads, gives a single entry per CDR3 protein. Of more than 9,000 distinct CDR3 sequences detected, 17% appear once; the ten largest clones hold around 4%. Germline V CDR1 and CDR2: SGHRS, YFSETQ. The CDR3 loop spans 14 amino acids. V lost 3 bases and J lost 8, with 15 bases in between. Tregs were sorted as CD4+CD25+CD127-/low cells. Sequences were obtained from Tregs sorted from a lymph node. The V call is TRBV5-1, the J call TRBJ2-1; D perhaps matches TRBD2 (7 bases). The TCR comes from a female donor with breast cancer. The CDR3 loop is CASSSEGGDDEQFF. The CDR3 nucleotides are TGCGCCAGCAGCTCGGAGGGGGGGGATGATGAGCAGTTCTTC.